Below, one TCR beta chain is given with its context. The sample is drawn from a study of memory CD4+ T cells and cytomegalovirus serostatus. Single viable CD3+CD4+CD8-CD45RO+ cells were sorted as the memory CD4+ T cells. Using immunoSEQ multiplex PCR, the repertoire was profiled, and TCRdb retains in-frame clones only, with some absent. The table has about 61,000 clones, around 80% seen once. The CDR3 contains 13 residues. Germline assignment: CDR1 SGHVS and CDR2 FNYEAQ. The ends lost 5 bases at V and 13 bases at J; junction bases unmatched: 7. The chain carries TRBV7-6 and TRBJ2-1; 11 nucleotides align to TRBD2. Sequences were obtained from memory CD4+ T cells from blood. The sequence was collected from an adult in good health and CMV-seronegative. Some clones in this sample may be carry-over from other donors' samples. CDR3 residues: CASSLGTSGTQFF. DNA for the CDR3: TGTGCCAGCAGCCTCGGGACTAGCGGAACTCAGTTCTTC. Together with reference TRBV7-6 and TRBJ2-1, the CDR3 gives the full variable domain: GAGVSQSPRYKVTKRGQDVALRCDPISGHVSLYWYRQALGQGPEFLTYFNYEAQQDKSGLPNDRFSAERPEGSISTLTIQRTEQRDSAMYRCASSLGTSGTQFFGPGTRLTVL.